Included here is one T cell receptor (beta chain) sequence, with context. Its antigen is still unknown. This entry comes from a study of T-cell reconstitution after alpha-beta-depleted transplantation in children. Study-wide results and limits: Expanded clones from the graft, numbering several hundred, reportedly supplied alpha-beta T cells about two months after transplant. The origin of high day-60 TCRbeta diversity in some patients lay in surviving recipient T cells and thymic progenitors. A year post-transplant, T-cell counts and diversity derived mostly from newly produced T cells.

Preparation of the TCRbeta library used unique molecular identifiers. One entry per CDR3 protein results from TCRdb running MiXCR on the PCR reads. In the table there are fewer than 150,000 distinct CDR3 sequences, roughly 10% of which are singletons. V was trimmed by 0 bases and J by 6 bases, leaving 11 bases between them. The CDR3 is 14 amino acids. Germline assignment: CDR1 LGHNA and CDR2 YNFKEQ. The receptor was derived from a girl less than two years old who had a stem cell transplant for combined immunodeficiency, so the T cells may come from the graft donor. The rearrangement links TRBV4-2 to TRBJ2-5; TRBD2 is a possible D gene (6 bases). Sequencing was performed on PBMCs, mostly from graft donor cells, taken 180 days after TCRalphabeta/CD19-depleted stem cell transplant. The CDR3: CASSQEIAEKTQYF. Written as DNA, the CDR3 is TGTGCCAGCAGCCAAGAAATAGCGGAGAAGACCCAGTACTTC.